Listed below are T cell receptor beta chains from one sample, sequenced in a study of spatial heterogeneity in lung cancer. Via MiXCR, TCRdb re-called the 5' RACE reads, giving one row per CDR3 protein. The data hold about 3,100 distinct CDR3 sequences, with roughly 12% observed a single time. The sample in question was lung tumor tissue, obtained at surgery. These receptors were collected from a male donor with early-stage non-small cell lung cancer. Each CDR3 is given with its conserved first and last residue. A D gene is named only where the DNA matches it firmly. Only some rows state a clone size, as once, few, many or a class for expanded clones.

TRBV7-9,medium-sized,-,TRBJ1-2,CASSPDGFYGYTF,TGTGCCAGCAGTCCGGACGGCTTCTATGGCTACACCTTC
TRBV4-3,few,-,TRBJ2-7,CASSPGISYEQYF,TGCGCCAGCAGCCCCGGAATCTCCTACGAGCAGTACTTC
TRBV9,medium-sized,-,TRBJ1-2,CASRHYGGNYGYTF,TGTGCCAGCAGACATTACGGGGGGAACTATGGCTACACCTTC
TRBV27,-,-,TRBJ2-1,CASSLYPGWNNEQFF,TGTGCCAGCAGTTTATATCCGGGGTGGAACAATGAGCAGTTCTTC
TRBV5-1,few,TRBD2,TRBJ2-3,CASSLAPPSGGTTSTDTQYF,TGCGCCAGCAGCTTGGCCCCACCTAGCGGGGGGACTACCAGCACAGATACGCAGTATTTT
TRBV6-1,-,TRBD1,TRBJ1-5,CASSLRTGAAAVQPQHF,TGTGCCAGCAGTCTAAGGACAGGGGCCGCTGCCGTCCAGCCCCAGCATTTT
TRBV7-9,few,TRBD2,TRBJ2-3,CATQQAGATDTQYF,TGTGCCACCCAACAAGCGGGGGCGACAGATACGCAGTATTTT
TRBV18,medium-sized,TRBD1,TRBJ2-7,CASSPPEQGAGEQYF,TGTGCCAGCTCACCACCGGAACAGGGGGCGGGTGAGCAGTACTTC
TRBV7-9,medium-sized,-,TRBJ1-1,CATQLGGGNTEAFF,TGTGCCACCCAACTAGGGGGGGGGAACACTGAAGCTTTCTTT
TRBV3-1,medium-sized,TRBD2,TRBJ2-5,CASSPPGLAPETQYF,TGTGCCAGCAGCCCTCCGGGACTAGCGCCAGAGACCCAGTACTTC
TRBV7-3,medium-sized,-,TRBJ2-1,CASSLNPYRGRSNEQFF,TGTGCCAGCAGCTTAAACCCCTACAGAGGAAGGTCCAATGAGCAGTTCTTC
TRBV6-2/TRBV6-3,medium-sized,-,TRBJ2-6,CASSYDSSGANVLTF,TGTGCCAGCAGTTACGACAGCTCTGGGGCCAACGTCCTGACTTTC
TRBV21-1,medium-sized,-,TRBJ1-1,CASCKRRGRRTEAFF,TGTGCCAGCTGCAAACGTAGGGGCAGAAGAACTGAAGCTTTCTTT
TRBV5-8,medium-sized,TRBD2,TRBJ2-1,CASELNRPDRLAGGSYNEQFF,TGTGCCAGCGAGCTTAATCGGCCCGACAGACTAGCGGGGGGGTCCTACAATGAGCAGTTCTTC
TRBV14,medium-sized,-,TRBJ2-3,CASSRWGGRGTDTQYF,TGTGCCAGCAGCCGGTGGGGGGGCCGTGGCACAGATACGCAGTATTTT
TRBV12-3/TRBV12-4,few,TRBD1,TRBJ1-5,CASSRARGTGGDQPQHF,TGTGCCAGCAGTCGTGCGCGAGGGACAGGTGGGGATCAGCCCCAGCATTTT
TRBV3-1,medium-sized,-,TRBJ1-1,CASSQDGTAEAFF,TGTGCCAGCAGCCAAGATGGGACCGCTGAAGCTTTCTTT